The 12 T cell receptor beta chains reported below all come from one sample, sequenced in a study of somatic mutations in cytotoxic T cells in rheumatoid arthritis. Produced via immunoSEQ multiplex PCR; TCRdb's table is partial and in-frame only. The sample comprises 9,000 to 13,000 clones, roughly 73% of which are singletons, and 35% to 45% rests with the top ten. Sequencing was done on a sample of CD8+ T cells sorted from blood. All receptors derive from a man in his fifties or sixties in good health.

The rearrangement uses TRBV4-3 and TRBJ2-1; TRBD2 matches at 8 bases. The CDR3 has 17 residues. The V gene end was trimmed by 0 bases and the J gene end by 7 bases; junction bases not matched to a gene: 11. Germline V gene sequence: CDR1 LGHNA, CDR2 YSLEER. Here the CDR3 DNA reads TGCGCCAGCAGCCAAGACCCTTGGAGCGGGGGCGGAAATGAGCAGTTCTTC. This gives the protein CASSQDPWSGGGNEQFF.

This chain connects TRBV27 to TRBJ2-1, with 11 bases identical to TRBD2. Per germline, CDR1 MNHEY and CDR2 SMNVEV (reference sequence). The CDR3 contains 13 residues. After removal of 10 bases from V and 5 bases from J, the junction contained 4 bases not matched to a gene. CDR3 nucleotide sequence: TGTGCCATCGGGACTAGCGGACACAATGAGCAGTTCTTC. Translated: CAIGTSGHNEQFF.

V and J are TRBV7-9 and TRBJ2-1; D ambiguous. CDR3 length equals 13 residues. From germline, CDR1 is SEHNR and CDR2 FQNEAQ (reference sequence). Trimming pared 5 bases from V and 8 bases from J, leaving 13 bases between. CDR3 amino acids: CASSPAGRDEQFF. The CDR3 nucleotides are TGTGCCAGCAGCCCGGCCGGTAGGGATGAGCAGTTCTTC.

In this sample, this clone turned up once. V and J are TRBV6-5 and TRBJ1-2; D gene uncertain. Germline V gene sequence: CDR1 MNHEY, CDR2 SVGAGI. The ends were cut back, 0 bases at V and 4 bases at J, with 6 bases in the middle. This CDR3 has 13 residues. The CDR3 here is CASSYSDTYGYTF. CDR3 bases: TGTGCCAGCAGTTACTCTGACACCTATGGCTACACCTTC.

CDR3 amino acids: CASSQDRDRARDTGELFF. The CDR3 DNA sequence: TGCGCCAGCAGCCAAGATCGGGACCGCGCTAGGGACACCGGGGAGCTGTTTTTT. The chain has TRBV4-3 and TRBJ2-2; D possibly uses TRBD1 or TRBD2 (5 bases each). The V end was cut by 0 bases, the J end by 3 bases, with 17 bases between. Germline lookup yields CDR1 LGHNA and CDR2 YSLEER. The CDR3 consists of 18 residues.

The chain couples TRBV19 to TRBJ2-1; D call uncertain. Per the germline V gene, CDR1 is LNHDA and CDR2 is SQIVND (reference sequence). Deletions cut 7 bases from V and 3 bases from J, with 16 bases between. CDR3 length: 15 residues. CDR3 sequence (DNA): TGTGCCAGTACCATGGGCGGCTCCTTCTACAATGAGCAGTTCTTC. Protein product: CASTMGGSFYNEQFF.

This clone turned up a few times. The CDR3 loop reads CASSQRGTGKSTEAFF. The CDR3 nucleotides read TGTGCCAGCAGCCAACGGGGGACAGGAAAAAGCACTGAAGCTTTCTTT. The chain links TRBV4-2 to TRBJ1-1; TRBD1 matches at 8 bases. Germline V lookup: CDR1 LGHNA, CDR2 YNFKEQ. This CDR3 contains 16 residues. V lost 2 bases and J lost 4; bases outside the gene matches: 9.

This sequence joins TRBV4-3 and TRBJ2-1; 11 nucleotides line up with TRBD1. V shed 0 bases and J 1 base; nucleotides not matched to a gene: 11. This CDR3 contains 20 residues. The germline V gene has CDR1 LGHNA and CDR2 YSLEER. The CDR3 nucleotides read TGCGCCAGCAGCCAAGATTGGACAGGGGGCGTTAGTGGATCCTACAATGAGCAGTTCTTC. It specifies CASSQDWTGGVSGSYNEQFF.

The rearrangement links TRBV19 to TRBJ1-3, with 7 bases matching TRBD1. Germline values: CDR1 LNHDA, CDR2 SQIVND (reference sequence). The CDR3 contains 14 residues. V dropped 3 bases and J dropped 2; count of bases not matched to a gene: 1. The CDR3 here is CASSMGTAGNTIYF. CDR3 nucleotides: TGTGCCAGTAGTATGGGGACAGCTGGAAACACCATATATTTT.

This clone has just one count. J is TRBJ2-1 and V is TRBV27, with 8 bases lining up with TRBD1. With V trimmed by 5 bases and J by 8 bases, 14 bases remained unmatched. Germline V gene lookup returns CDR1 MNHEY and CDR2 SMNVEV (reference sequence). CDR3 length: 16 residues. CDR3 nucleotide sequence: TGTGCCAGCAGTCCCCCGGGACAGGAGCTTCCGGATGAGCAGTTCTTC. It yields the protein CASSPPGQELPDEQFF.

The gene calls are TRBV4-3 and TRBJ2-5; the D gene is possibly TRBD1 (7 bases). V lost 0 bases to trimming and J lost 3 bases, with 17 bases between them. The length of the CDR3 is 17 residues. The V gene's germline CDR1 is LGHNA and CDR2 YSLEER. The CDR3 DNA is TGCGCCAGCAGCCAAGACCCGGTTACAGGGGAGGAAGAGACCCAGTACTTC. This codes for CASSQDPVTGEEETQYF.

V usage is TRBV7-6 and J usage is TRBJ1-1; no clear D gene. There are 13 residues in the CDR3. CDR1 SGHVS and CDR2 FNYEAQ come from the germline V gene. Trimming cost V 6 bases and J 6 bases, with 14 bases left between them. The DNA of the CDR3 is TGTGCCAGCAGACCCTCCCAGGAGGCTGAAGCTTTCTTT. It codes for CASRPSQEAEAFF.